Each of the 2 T cell receptor beta chains below was sequenced from the same sample in a study of cytomegalovirus exposure and HLA in healthy donors. A multiplex PCR was run with 60 Vbeta primers and 13 Jbeta primers. The table came from immunoSEQ multiplex PCR; TCRdb's copy has only in-frame clones and leaves some out. Of 180,000 or so clones listed, more than 65% are singletons. Sequences were obtained from PBMCs. Receptor source: a woman aged 30 to 39 in good health and CMV-seropositive.

The chain joins TRBV27 to TRBJ1-1; 8 bases line up with TRBD1. The CDR3 contains 13 residues. Losses at the gene ends were 5 bases for V and 5 bases for J; bases not matched to a gene: 4. Germline V CDR1 and CDR2: MNHEY, SMNVEV (reference sequence). The CDR3 sequence: CASSGRGLTEAFF. CDR3 sequence (DNA): TGTGCCAGCAGTGGCAGGGGGCTTACTGAAGCTTTCTTT.

The chain has TRBV7-9 and TRBJ2-6; TRBD1 aligns across 8 bases. V trimming: 5 bases; J trimming: 2 bases; junction bases outside the gene matches: 11. The germline V gene has CDR1 SEHNR and CDR2 FQNEAQ (reference sequence). The CDR3 extends over 18 amino acids. Here the CDR3 reads CASSLGAGGAPGANVLTF. The CDR3 nucleotides read TGTGCCAGCAGCCTCGGGGCAGGGGGCGCCCCTGGGGCCAACGTCCTGACTTTC.